The present T cell receptor beta chain was sequenced within a study of molecular identifiers for immune sequencing clone quantification. Regarding the study as a whole: Spiked Jurkat TCR RNA equal to one cell could reportedly be picked out among some 1 million naive cells. The study found clones above 20 RNA copies held over 98% of effector molecules and under 1% in naive cells.

Sorting recovered naive CD8 T cells on a CD8+CD4-CCR7+CD45RA+ profile. MiXCR, applied by TCRdb to the PCR reads, yields one record per CDR3 protein. This table has roughly 300,000 distinct CDR3 sequences, roughly 24% appearing once. This clonotype was picked up many times. What it binds is unknown. The source of this sequence is a human donor in good health. Some libraries in this study had Jurkat cell RNA spiked in. The source material was naive CD8+ T cells from blood, with Jurkat cell RNA spiked in. Subset given: FACS-sorted CD8+CD4-CCR7+CD45RA+ naive T cells.

CDR3 region: CASGIRGGNQPQHF. In DNA form, the CDR3 reads TGTGCCAGCGGGATCCGGGGTGGCAATCAGCCCCAGCATTTT. This rearrangement joins TRBV27 to TRBJ1-5; D remains ambiguous. V was shortened by 8 bases and J by 2 bases, with 13 bases between the two germline ends. The germline CDR1 and CDR2 sequences are MNHEY and SMNVEV (reference sequence). CDR3 length: 14 residues.